The clone carrying this T cell receptor beta chain occurred once. Its antigen is currently unknown. This sample is drawn from a study of OX40 agonist ivuxolimab in advanced cancers. As for the study in general: A partial response was reached by three patients: one with hepatocellular carcinoma and two with cutaneous melanoma.

The CDR3 spans 14 residues. The V gene's germline CDR1 is SEHNR and CDR2 FQNEAQ (reference sequence). J lost 5 bases, V lost 7 bases, and 9 bases had no gene match. The study, taken as a whole, reports: Clonal expansion from baseline to week 6 occurred in both CD4+ and CD8+ T cells.

The data were produced by immunoSEQ multiplex PCR, yet TCRdb's version contains in-frame clones alone and is incomplete. The repertoire has approximately 90,000 clones, about 90% of them found once; the top ten carry about 1.7%. The material was CD4+ or CD8+ T cells sorted from blood, obtained in a trial of the OX40 agonist ivuxolimab. The clonotype comes from an adult with an advanced solid tumor such as melanoma, head and neck, liver or kidney cancer. The rearrangement uses TRBV7-9 and TRBJ2-5; 8 bases match TRBD2. The DNA for the CDR3 is TGTGCCAGCACCCGAGCGGGAGTGGTGGAGACCCAGTACTTC. It encodes CASTRAGVVETQYF.